Only one count was recorded for the clone carrying this T cell receptor (beta chain). CDR1 MNHNS and CDR2 SASEGT come from the germline V gene. The CDR3 sequence is 15 residues long. Trimming at V came to 0 bases and at J to 0 bases, leaving 2 bases not matched to a gene. The data derive from a study of blood T cell repertoires in COVID-19. The study drew participants aged about 18 to 95 years from under 30 US areas. Recovered Cohort 3 donors showed two negative PCRs, clearance, or symptom resolution. In the authors' workflow: Estimation of nucleated cell counts was performed using reference gene primer amplification. Sequencing was performed with immunoSEQ multiplex PCR; in TCRdb, only in-frame clones are kept and a portion is missing. V, J and clone size derive from that table, while D and trimming were established from the DNA sequence. The sample consists of around 310,000 clones, over 85% of them appearing once.

Sequencing used PBMCs or T cells enriched from blood (not recorded which). J is TRBJ2-7 and V is TRBV6-1; 7 bases align to TRBD1. The TCR was taken from a woman between 25 and 40 years old who had recovered from COVID-19. CDR3 DNA sequence: TGTGCCAGCAGTGAAGCTGGGGACAGCTCCTACGAGCAGTACTTC. Translated, it gives CASSEAGDSSYEQYF.